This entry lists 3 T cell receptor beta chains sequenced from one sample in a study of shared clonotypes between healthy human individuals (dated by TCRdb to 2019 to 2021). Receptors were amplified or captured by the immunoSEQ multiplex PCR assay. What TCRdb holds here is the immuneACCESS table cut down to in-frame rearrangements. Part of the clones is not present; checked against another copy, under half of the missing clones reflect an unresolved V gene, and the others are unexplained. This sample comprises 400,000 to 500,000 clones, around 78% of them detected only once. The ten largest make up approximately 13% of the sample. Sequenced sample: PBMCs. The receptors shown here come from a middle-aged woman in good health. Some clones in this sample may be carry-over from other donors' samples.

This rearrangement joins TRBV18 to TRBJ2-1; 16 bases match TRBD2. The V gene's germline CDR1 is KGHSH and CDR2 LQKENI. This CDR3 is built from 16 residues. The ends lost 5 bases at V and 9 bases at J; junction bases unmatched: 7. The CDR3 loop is CASSSRGLAGGTEQFF. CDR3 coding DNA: TGTGCCAGCTCATCCCGGGGACTAGCGGGAGGGACTGAGCAGTTCTTC.

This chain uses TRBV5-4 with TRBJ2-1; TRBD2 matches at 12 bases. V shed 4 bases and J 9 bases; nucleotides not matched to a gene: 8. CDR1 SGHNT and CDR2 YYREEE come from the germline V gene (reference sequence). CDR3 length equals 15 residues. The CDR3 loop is CASSTRTSGNGEQFF. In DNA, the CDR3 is TGTGCCAGCAGCACAAGGACTAGCGGGAACGGTGAGCAGTTCTTC.

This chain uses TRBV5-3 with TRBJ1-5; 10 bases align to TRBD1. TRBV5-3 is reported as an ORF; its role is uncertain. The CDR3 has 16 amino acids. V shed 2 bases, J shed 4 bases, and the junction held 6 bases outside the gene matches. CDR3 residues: CARSFTGQGINQPQHF. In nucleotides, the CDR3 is TGTGCCAGAAGCTTCACGGGACAGGGGATTAATCAGCCCCAGCATTTT.